This paragraph covers one TCR beta chain sequence. Other DNA sequences from this sample encode an identical CDR3 as well. The V gene lost 4 bases and the J gene lost 0 bases, with 10 bases spanning the gap. Per the germline V gene, CDR1 is MGHRA and CDR2 is YSYEKL. The CDR3 runs to 15 residues. Sequencing used immunoSEQ multiplex PCR; TCRdb keeps in-frame clones, though not all of them. Among some 7,800 clones, roughly 87% were seen once, and the ten largest hold 2.5% to 3%. This sample stems from a study of immune evolution from preneoplasia to lung adenocarcinoma. The chain has TRBV4-1 and TRBJ2-1; D remains ambiguous. The clonotype originates from a person aged 70 to 85 with lung adenocarcinoma. What was sequenced was FFPE minimally invasive lung adenocarcinoma tissue. The CDR3 DNA reads as TGCGCCAGCAGCCCCCAGGCTAGCTCCTACAATGAGCAGTTCTTC. Residues: CASSPQASSYNEQFF.